What follows are 16 T cell receptor beta chains derived from one specimen sequenced in a study of CD8 T cells in Susac syndrome. Random hexamers were used to reverse transcribe about 0.45 to 1 ug of RNA. TCRdb re-derived calls from the immunoSEQ multiplex PCR reads in MiXCR, one entry per CDR3 protein. Counted here are tens of thousands of distinct CDR3 sequences, roughly 94% occurring once; the ten biggest clones make up 0.52%. The sample consisted of CD8+ T cells from PBMCs. The receptor set was obtained from a human donor with Susac syndrome.

V is TRBV28 and J is TRBJ2-7, with TRBD1 matching over 7 bases. Germline trimming cut 7 bases from V and 2 bases from J; bases unmatched to any gene: 14. CDR3 length equals 16 residues. CDR1 and CDR2 (germline): MDHEN, SYDVKM. The CDR3 reads CASTSGGSDLTYEQYF. DNA of the CDR3: TGTGCCAGCACATCAGGGGGTTCCGATCTTACCTACGAGCAGTACTTC.

The chain links TRBV14 to TRBJ1-1; 10 nucleotides match TRBD1. The CDR3 spans 16 residues. The germline V gene encodes CDR1 SGHDN and CDR2 FVKESK. J gave up 2 bases and V 7 bases, and 10 bases lay outside the gene matches. The CDR3 reads CASTVGTGVINTEAFF. As DNA, the CDR3 is TGTGCCAGCACGGTAGGGACAGGGGTTATTAACACTGAAGCTTTCTTT.

V usage is TRBV5-1 and J usage is TRBJ2-3; tentative D call: TRBD1 (6 bases). The CDR3 consists of 16 residues. In germline, CDR1 is SGHRS, CDR2 YFSETQ. The V gene lost 3 bases and the J gene lost 1 base, with 15 bases spanning the gap. CDR3 region: CASSYRDGQRTDTQYF. DNA for the CDR3: TGCGCCAGCAGCTATCGGGACGGACAGCGCACAGATACGCAGTATTTT.

The gene calls are TRBV7-9 and TRBJ1-5, with 7 bases aligning to TRBD1. Trimming cost V 0 bases and J 1 base; bases outside gene matches: 0. CDR1 and CDR2 from the germline V gene are SEHNR and FQNEAQ (reference sequence). This CDR3 is built from 15 residues. The CDR3 nucleotides are TGTGCCAGCAGCTTAGCACAGGGGAGCAATCAGCCCCAGCATTTT. It encodes CASSLAQGSNQPQHF.

On this clonotype itself: A junction boundary mismatches the germline segment, possibly from a read error. The chain's CDR3 is CTSSLETGLKAYEQYF. DNA for the CDR3: TGTACCAGCAGCTTAGAAACAGGGCTAAAGGCCTACGAGCAGTACTTC. The V gene is TRBV7-6, the J gene TRBJ2-7; the D gene is possibly TRBD1 (6 bases). The germline CDR1 and CDR2 sequences are SGHVS and FNYEAQ. CDR3 length: 16 residues.

This chain connects TRBV19 to TRBJ1-1; D gene ambiguous. CDR3 size: 12 residues. V shed 7 bases and J shed 7 bases, with 13 bases lying between them. Per the germline V gene, CDR1 is LNHDA and CDR2 is SQIVND (reference sequence). The DNA for the CDR3 is TGTGCCAGTATGGGGTGGCACTTTGAAGCTTTCTTT. Protein sequence: CASMGWHFEAFF.

The chain links TRBV13 to TRBJ2-2, with 11 bases lining up with TRBD1. V lost 7 bases to trimming and J lost 6 bases; unmatched junction nucleotides: 7. This CDR3 comprises 15 residues. In germline, CDR1 is PRHDT, CDR2 FYEKMQ (reference sequence). The CDR3 spells CASTPGQGDPGELFF. The CDR3 bases are TGTGCCAGCACCCCGGGACAGGGGGACCCCGGGGAGCTGTTTTTT. Looking up the rest from reference TRBV13 and TRBJ2-2 gives the full variable domain: AAGVIQSPRHLIKEKRETATLKCYPIPRHDTVYWYQQGPGQDPQFLISFYEKMQSDKGSIPDRFSAQQFSDYHSELNMSSLELGDSALYFCASTPGQGDPGELFFGEGSRLTVL.

J is TRBJ2-1 and V is TRBV7-9; D possibly corresponds to TRBD2 (6 bases). Trimming stripped 5 bases from V and 0 bases from J, with 11 bases between. CDR3 length: 15 amino acids. Germline V lookup: CDR1 SEHNR, CDR2 FQNEAQ (reference sequence). This CDR3 is CASSGRGDSYNEQFF. CDR3 DNA: TGTGCCAGCAGCGGGCGGGGAGACTCCTACAATGAGCAGTTCTTC.

The chain has TRBV4-1 and TRBJ1-6; possibly TRBD1 for D (6 bases). The V end was cut by 1 base, the J end by 7 bases, with 14 bases between. The CDR3 runs 16 residues. Germline V gene sequence: CDR1 MGHRA, CDR2 YSYEKL. The CDR3 DNA follows: TGCGCCAGCAGCCAAGGTTTTCCAGGGGACAATTCACCCCTCCACTTT. This sequence encodes CASSQGFPGDNSPLHF.

V usage is TRBV7-9 and J usage is TRBJ1-2; possibly TRBD1 for D (5 bases). Germline CDR1 reads SEHNR; CDR2 reads FQNEAQ (reference sequence). Trimming removed 5 bases at V and 1 base at J, with 14 bases between. This CDR3 has 15 residues. CDR3: CASSARDSRNYGYTF. CDR3 nucleotides: TGTGCCAGCAGCGCCCGCGACAGTCGTAACTATGGCTACACCTTC.

The CDR3 loop is CASSRPAGAHYEQYF. The CDR3 DNA reads TGTGCCAGCAGCCGACCAGCGGGGGCCCACTACGAGCAGTACTTC. V and J are TRBV3-1 and TRBJ2-7; 8 bases fit TRBD2. Trimming removed 4 bases from V and 3 bases from J; junction bases left unmatched: 8. CDR3 length equals 15 residues. CDR1 LGHDT and CDR2 YNNKEL come from the germline V gene (reference sequence).

V and J are TRBV19 and TRBJ1-1; 7 nucleotides agree with TRBD1. Germline trimming cut 7 bases from V and 3 bases from J; bases unmatched to any gene: 8. Germline CDR1 LNHDA, CDR2 SQIVND (reference sequence). This CDR3 has 14 amino acids. The CDR3 region is CASTLMQGDTEAFF. The CDR3 coding sequence is TGTGCCAGTACCTTAATGCAGGGGGACACTGAAGCTTTCTTT. Filled out from reference TRBV19 and TRBJ1-1, the complete variable domain reads DGGITQSPKYLFRKEGQNVTLSCEQNLNHDAMYWYRQDPGQGLRLIYYSQIVNDFQKGDIAEGYSVSREKKESFPLTVTSAQKNPTAFYLCASTLMQGDTEAFFGQGTRLTVV.

This chain connects TRBV20-1 to TRBJ2-1, with 8 bases aligning to TRBD2. The CDR3 is made up of 14 amino acids. The germline gives CDR1 DFQATT, CDR2 SNEGSKA (reference sequence). V lost 0 bases to trimming and J lost 8 bases; unmatched junction nucleotides: 6. CDR3 loop: CSARDFGGGDEQFF. CDR3 sequence (DNA): TGCAGTGCTAGAGATTTCGGGGGGGGCGATGAGCAGTTCTTC.

This clonotype was observed once. The chain couples TRBV19 to TRBJ1-1; the match to TRBD1 covers 7 bases. V dropped 2 bases and J dropped 0; count of bases not matched to a gene: 6. The germline V gene has CDR1 LNHDA and CDR2 SQIVND (reference sequence). The CDR3 is 16 residues long. The CDR3 DNA reads as TGTGCCAGTAGTATAAGAGGGGACAGCGTGAACACTGAAGCTTTCTTT. Translating gives CASSIRGDSVNTEAFF.

This clonotype appeared once. This sequence joins TRBV7-8 and TRBJ2-7, with TRBD2 identical over 8 bases. The CDR3 consists of 15 residues. Looked up from germline, CDR1 is SGHVS and CDR2 is FQNEAQ. The J segment lost 7 bases and the V segment lost 2 bases, leaving 10 bases of the junction unmatched. The CDR3 reads CASSLIVRGAWEQYF. The CDR3 bases are TGTGCCAGCAGCTTAATTGTGCGGGGGGCTTGGGAGCAGTACTTC.

This chain links TRBV7-9 with TRBJ2-7; D remains unclear. This CDR3 has 12 amino acids. V lost 4 bases, J lost 5 bases, and 9 bases lay in between. The V gene's germline CDR1 is SEHNR and CDR2 FQNEAQ (reference sequence). CDR3 sequence: CASSSSIDEQYF. DNA for the CDR3: TGTGCCAGCAGCTCCTCTATCGACGAGCAGTACTTC.